This entry describes one T cell receptor (beta chain). The antigen is not known. The sample is drawn from a study of T cell responses to AZD1222 COVID-19 vaccine. The protocol was immunoSEQ multiplex PCR, while the TCRdb copy is restricted to in-frame clones and leaves out a portion. The sample has about 130,000 clones, roughly 87% seen once. General study findings and limits: Baseline testing showed seropositivity in only a handful of AZD1222 recipients. Clonal diversity was possibly underestimated, and white British individuals and females predominated among donors.

The TCR sequence derives from an adult who received the AZD1222 COVID-19 vaccine. The sequencing here drew on peripheral blood, taken 28 days after the second AZD1222 dose.

The CDR3, as DNA: TGTGCCAGCAGCTTACGGGACCCCGCGATCAATGAGCAGTTCTTC. Protein sequence: CASSLRDPAINEQFF. V usage is TRBV13 and J usage is TRBJ2-1, with D perhaps matching TRBD1 or TRBD2 (5 bases each). CDR1 and CDR2 (germline): PRHDT, FYEKMQ (reference sequence). CDR3 size: 15 residues. The V and J ends lost 2 bases and 6 bases respectively, with 14 bases between them.